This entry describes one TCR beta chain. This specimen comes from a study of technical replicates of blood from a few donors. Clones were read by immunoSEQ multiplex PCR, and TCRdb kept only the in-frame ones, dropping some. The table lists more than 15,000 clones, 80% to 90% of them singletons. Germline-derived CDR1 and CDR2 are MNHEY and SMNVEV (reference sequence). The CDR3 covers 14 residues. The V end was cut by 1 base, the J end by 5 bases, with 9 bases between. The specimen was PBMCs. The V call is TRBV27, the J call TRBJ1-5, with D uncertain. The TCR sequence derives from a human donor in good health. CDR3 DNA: TGTGCCAGCAGTTTATTGGGCCCAGATCAGCCCCAGCATTTT. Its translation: CASSLLGPDQPQHF.